These 10 T cell receptor beta chains came from one sample sequenced in a study of Ad26.COV2.S vaccination and SARS-CoV-2 variants (dated by TCRdb to 2020 to 2023). Preparation of the library involved the immunoSEQ multiplex PCR assay. In its TCRdb copy, this immuneACCESS table keeps in-frame sequences only and misses some clones. Where compared with another copy, unresolved V genes explain less than half of these, and the others have no known cause. The sample has about 500,000 clones on record, roughly nine tenths of them singletons. The leading ten clones occupy around 1.8% of the sample. This specimen's treatment or condition label, per the study, means: about 20 received Ad26.COV2.S at low or high dose, single or two shots; roughly five received placebo; per-sample allocation not given. For vaccine and placebo recipients, the sequenced repertoires came from samples collected on day 63 after the first injection.

Sequencing was performed on peripheral blood, taken in a trial of Ad26.COV2.S vaccine versus placebo. The receptors were sampled from a person aged 18-65 years who received the Ad26.COV2.S COVID-19 vaccine or a placebo.

The gene calls are TRBV7-9 and TRBJ2-5, with 10 bases aligning to TRBD1. Germline V gives CDR1 SEHNR, CDR2 FQNEAQ (reference sequence). V trimming: 4 bases; J trimming: 5 bases; junction bases outside the gene matches: 4. This CDR3 has 14 residues. For the CDR3, the DNA is TGTGCCAGCAGCTCAGGACAGGGGGGCGAGACCCAGTACTTC. It codes for CASSSGQGGETQYF.

The V and J genes are TRBV7-9 and TRBJ1-2, with a weak D call TRBD1 (5 bases). CDR1 and CDR2 from the germline V gene are SEHNR and FQNEAQ (reference sequence). The ends were cut back, 5 bases at V and 6 bases at J, with 25 bases in the middle. The CDR3 is 17 amino acids. In DNA form, the CDR3 reads TGTGCCAGCAGCCCTTATGGGACTGAGGGGCGGTTAGATGGCTACACCTTC. Translating it yields CASSPYGTEGRLDGYTF.

The chain uses TRBV6-5 and TRBJ2-7, with D uncertain. The CDR3 contains 14 residues. Germline CDR1 MNHEY, CDR2 SVGAGI. V was trimmed by 3 bases and J by 0 bases, leaving 9 bases between them. The CDR3 DNA reads as TGTGCCAGCAGTTATGGCGAACACTCCTACGAGCAGTACTTC. Translating gives CASSYGEHSYEQYF.

V is TRBV15 and J is TRBJ1-6, with D perhaps matching TRBD1 (6 bases). Germline loops: CDR1 LNHNV, CDR2 YYDKDF (reference sequence). CDR3 length equals 13 residues. Trimming shortened V by 5 bases and J by 10 bases, and 12 bases separated the two germline ends. CDR3 DNA sequence: TGTGCCACCAGCCGGGACATCCGCTCACCCCTCCACTTT. This gives the protein CATSRDIRSPLHF.

The CDR3 bases are TGTGCCAGCAGCTCCGGCCCGGATGGCTACACCTTC. Amino acid sequence: CASSSGPDGYTF. This chain connects TRBV12-1 to TRBJ1-2. TRBV12-1 is a recognized pseudogene. This CDR3 is 12 amino acids long.

The chain uses TRBV29-1 and TRBJ1-2; D unclear. This CDR3 is built from 13 residues. Germline loops: CDR1 SQVTM, CDR2 ANQGSEA. Trimming shortened V by 2 bases and J by 4 bases, and 11 bases separated the two germline ends. CDR3 DNA: TGCAGCGTTGAACCCGGGCCCCCCTATGGCTACACCTTC. It codes for CSVEPGPPYGYTF.

The V gene is TRBV5-4, the J gene TRBJ2-3, with D possibly TRBD2 on 6 matching bases. Per the germline V gene, CDR1 is SGHNT and CDR2 is YYREEE (reference sequence). V was clipped by 0 bases and J by 2 bases, with 10 bases between them. This CDR3 has 15 residues. CDR3 amino acids: CASSLAGSLTDTQYF. The CDR3 bases are TGTGCCAGCAGCTTGGCCGGGAGCCTCACAGATACGCAGTATTTT.

The CDR3 loop reads CASSIVGQGNYEQYF. The CDR3 DNA sequence: TGTGCCAGTAGTATAGTGGGACAGGGGAACTACGAGCAGTACTTC. The V gene is TRBV19, the J gene TRBJ2-7; the match to TRBD1 covers 10 bases. This CDR3 region has 15 residues. V was pared by 1 base and J by 3 bases, with 3 bases of the junction left unmatched. Germline V lookup: CDR1 LNHDA, CDR2 SQIVND (reference sequence). The whole variable domain, remainder taken from reference TRBV19 and TRBJ2-7, is DGGITQSPKYLFRKEGQNVTLSCEQNLNHDAMYWYRQDPGQGLRLIYYSQIVNDFQKGDIAEGYSVSREKKESFPLTVTSAQKNPTAFYLCASSIVGQGNYEQYFGPGTRLTVT.

The chain couples TRBV7-6 to TRBJ1-4, with D possibly matching TRBD1 (6 bases). Trimming removed 5 bases from V and 3 bases from J, with 13 bases in between. This CDR3 region has 15 residues. Germline V gene lookup returns CDR1 SGHVS and CDR2 FNYEAQ. For the CDR3, the DNA is TGTGCCAGCAGCGTGACGGGGGCGTCTAATGAAAAACTGTTTTTT. Its translation is CASSVTGASNEKLFF.

CDR3 sequence (DNA): TGTGCCAGCAGTACTATAACGACAGGGGGGGAGACCCAGTACTTC. This sequence encodes CASSTITTGGETQYF. The J gene is TRBJ2-5, the V gene TRBV27; TRBD1 matches at 9 bases. Per germline, CDR1 MNHEY and CDR2 SMNVEV (reference sequence). This CDR3 has 15 residues. J was trimmed by 5 bases and V by 5 bases; bases with no gene match: 9.